These 10 T cell receptor beta chains were all obtained from the same sample, sequenced in a study of PD-L1 blockade in urothelial cancer. Specified time point: peripheral blood 6 weeks after treatment start. Produced via immunoSEQ multiplex PCR; TCRdb's table is partial and in-frame only. The data contain about 41,000 clones, about 85% of them singletons. The sequences come from PBMCs, collected around atezolizumab (anti-PD-L1) treatment. These receptors all come from a man aged 70 or older with urothelial cancer.

The CDR3 is CASSIRQGPQYF. The CDR3 coding sequence is TGTGCCAGCAGCATCCGACAGGGCCCCCAGTACTTC. The chain couples TRBV9 to TRBJ2-5; 7 positions agree with TRBD1. Trimming cost V 4 bases and J 9 bases; bases outside gene matches: 6. Germline CDR1 is SGDLS and CDR2 is YYNGEE. CDR3 length: 12 amino acids.

This chain joins TRBV6-1 and TRBJ2-7; no clear D gene. Germline CDR1 reads MNHNS; CDR2 reads SASEGT. The CDR3 contains 13 residues. Deletions cut 0 bases from V and 2 bases from J, with 5 bases between. Here the CDR3 reads CASSEAPAYEQYF. CDR3 DNA sequence: TGTGCCAGCAGTGAAGCGCCGGCCTACGAGCAGTACTTC.

This sequence joins TRBV2 and TRBJ1-5; the D gene is possibly TRBD1 (5 bases). With 3 bases removed from V and 7 bases from J, the gap between germline ends came to 16 bases. The CDR3 has 15 residues. From germline, CDR1 is SNHLY and CDR2 FYNNEI. The CDR3 coding sequence is TGTGCCAGCAGTGAGAGAAGGGCGGGGACCCAGCCCCAGCATTTT. Amino acids: CASSERRAGTQPQHF.

The rearrangement joins TRBV5-4 to TRBJ2-7; TRBD1 matches at 7 bases. There are 14 residues in the CDR3. Germline V gives CDR1 SGHNT, CDR2 YYREEE (reference sequence). V was clipped by 3 bases and J by 5 bases; unmatched bases: 8. CDR3 nucleotide sequence: TGTGCCAGCAGCTCGCTCGGAACAGGGGACGAGCAGTACTTC. Translated, it gives CASSSLGTGDEQYF.

V and J are TRBV9 and TRBJ2-4; a possible D gene is TRBD2 (6 bases). Trimming stripped 0 bases from V and 1 base from J, with 11 bases between. The germline CDR1 and CDR2 sequences are SGDLS and YYNGEE. The length of the CDR3 is 16 residues. The CDR3 protein is CASSVGGGTAKNIQYF. In nucleotides, the CDR3 is TGTGCCAGCAGCGTAGGTGGAGGGACGGCCAAAAACATTCAGTACTTC.

This chain uses TRBV11-2 with TRBJ2-1, with a tentative D call TRBD2 (5 bases). Germline V gives CDR1 SGHAT, CDR2 FQNNGV. Trimming took off 6 bases at V and 0 bases at J, with 6 bases between the two ends. The CDR3 runs 13 residues. The CDR3 nucleotides read TGTGCCAGCAGAGGGAGCTCCTACAATGAGCAGTTCTTC. Amino acids: CASRGSSYNEQFF.

The J gene is TRBJ1-5, the V gene TRBV7-9; D is undetermined. The germline V and J ends were trimmed by 5 bases and 3 bases, with 11 bases remaining between them. CDR1 is SEHNR, CDR2 FQNEAQ, per germline (reference sequence). CDR3 length: 14 residues. CDR3 sequence (DNA): TGTGCCAGCAGCCTTTCGCAGGACAATCAGCCCCAGCATTTT. It codes for CASSLSQDNQPQHF. Combining the CDR3 with reference TRBV7-9 and TRBJ1-5 gives the whole variable domain DTGVSQNPRHKITKRGQNVTFRCDPISEHNRLYWYRQTLGQGPEFLTYFQNEAQLEKSRLLSDRFSAERPKGSFSTLEIQRTEQGDSAMYLCASSLSQDNQPQHFGDGTRLSIL.

The genes are TRBV5-1 and TRBJ1-3; 9 bases align to TRBD1. Germline CDR1 SGHRS, CDR2 YFSETQ. The ends lost 4 bases at V and 8 bases at J; junction bases unmatched: 4. The CDR3 is 13 amino acids. The CDR3 region is CASSGTGSDTIYF. In DNA form, the CDR3 reads TGCGCCAGCAGCGGGACAGGGTCAGACACCATATATTTT.

The V and J genes are TRBV12-5 and TRBJ1-4; possibly TRBD1 for D (6 bases). The CDR3 consists of 14 residues. Germline CDR1 is LGHNT and CDR2 is FRNRAP. Deletions cut 5 bases from V and 12 bases from J, with 19 bases between. DNA for the CDR3: TGTGCTAGTGGTCCCGGACAGTCCGACGAACAACTGTTTTTT. It is translated as CASGPGQSDEQLFF.

The V and J genes are TRBV18 and TRBJ2-2, with a tentative D call TRBD2 (6 bases). From germline, CDR1 is KGHSH and CDR2 LQKENI. Trimming removed 3 bases from V and 5 bases from J, with 19 bases in between. The CDR3 is 17 amino acids. In DNA form, the CDR3 reads TGTGCCAGCTCACCCGATCCACTAGCCTCGGGGACCGGGGAGCTGTTTTTT. As protein: CASSPDPLASGTGELFF.